This TCR beta chain is from a study of cytomegalovirus exposure and HLA in healthy donors. Findings and caveats of the study: Immune exposure information comprised only CMV serostatus. In a later analysis, TCR beta V- and J-gene trimming was associated with a missense DCLRE1C variant. There were 150 or so TCR beta chains listed as cytomegalovirus-associated.

V dropped 3 bases and J dropped 10 bases, with 16 bases sitting between them. This CDR3 contains 13 residues. Per germline, CDR1 GTSNPN and CDR2 SVGIG (reference sequence). The PCR ran on 60 Vbeta and 13 Jbeta primers. The protocol was immunoSEQ multiplex PCR, while the TCRdb copy is restricted to in-frame clones and leaves out a portion. The sample shows about 180,000 clones, 77% of them seen only once. Details on this clone: Antigen specificity is unknown.

This TCR was sampled from a man aged 18 to 29 in good health and CMV-seronegative. V usage is TRBV30 and J usage is TRBJ2-1; maybe TRBD1 (5 bases). Sequencing was done on a sample of PBMCs. The CDR3, as DNA: TGTGCCTGGAGACAATGGGGCCATGTGGAGCAGTTCTTC. It translates to CAWRQWGHVEQFF.